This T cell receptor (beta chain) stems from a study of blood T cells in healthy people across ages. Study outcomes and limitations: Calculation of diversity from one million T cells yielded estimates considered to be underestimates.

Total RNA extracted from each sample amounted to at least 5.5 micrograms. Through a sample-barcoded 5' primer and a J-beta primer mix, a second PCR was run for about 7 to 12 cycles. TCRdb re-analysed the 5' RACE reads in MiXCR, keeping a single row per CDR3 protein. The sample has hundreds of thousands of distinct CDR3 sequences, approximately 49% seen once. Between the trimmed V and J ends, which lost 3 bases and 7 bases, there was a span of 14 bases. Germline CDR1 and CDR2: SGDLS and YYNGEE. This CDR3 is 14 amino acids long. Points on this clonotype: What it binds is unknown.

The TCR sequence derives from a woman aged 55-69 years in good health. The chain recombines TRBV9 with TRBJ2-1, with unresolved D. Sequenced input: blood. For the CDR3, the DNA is TGTGCCAGCAGCGCCCCTAGTGGTGAGAATGAGCAGTTCTTC. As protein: CASSAPSGENEQFF.